What follows are 17 T cell receptor beta chains derived from one specimen sequenced in a study of T-cell memory formation after mild COVID-19. TCRdb used MiXCR to reprocess the 5' RACE reads, holding one entry per CDR3 protein. The table includes roughly 130,000 distinct CDR3 sequences, about 6% detected once. The sample was PBMCs or a T cell subset sorted from them (not recorded which). These receptors all come from an adult woman who had mild COVID-19 (a few samples of this study predate the infection). Cell type and time point are not known.

At least ten counts were recorded for this clonotype. CDR3 nucleotides: TGTGCCAGCAGTTTAGGAGGGGGCACAGATACGCAGTATTTT. It codes for CASSLGGGTDTQYF. V is TRBV12-3 or TRBV12-4 and J is TRBJ2-3, with D perhaps TRBD1 or TRBD2 (5 bases each). The V end was cut by 1 base, the J end by 1 base, with 6 bases between. The CDR3 is 14 amino acids.

The chain uses TRBV3-1 and TRBJ2-7, with a weak D call TRBD2 (6 bases). Per the germline V gene, CDR1 is LGHDT and CDR2 is YNNKEL (reference sequence). CDR3 length equals 15 residues. Trimming shortened V by 1 base and J by 2 bases, and 12 bases separated the two germline ends. The DNA of the CDR3 is TGTGCCAGCAGCCAAGGGCCAGCGGGCGCCTACGAGCAGTACTTC. It specifies CASSQGPAGAYEQYF.

V is TRBV6-4 and J is TRBJ2-5; D ambiguous. V shed 6 bases and J shed 0 bases, with 8 bases lying between them. The germline gives CDR1 MRHNA, CDR2 SNTAGT. The CDR3 runs to 13 residues. The CDR3 DNA reads as TGTGCCAGCAGCGCGACATACCAAGAGACCCAGTACTTC. Translation: CASSATYQETQYF.

This sequence joins TRBV25-1 and TRBJ2-6; a weak D match, TRBD2 (5 bases). Per germline, CDR1 MGHDK and CDR2 SYGVNS. The CDR3 totals 17 residues. The ends were cut back, 3 bases at V and 0 bases at J, with 12 bases in the middle. CDR3 protein: CASSDTSTSSGANVLTF. The DNA for the CDR3 is TGTGCCAGCAGTGACACCTCAACTAGCTCTGGGGCCAACGTCCTGACTTTC.

The chain carries TRBV5-1 and TRBJ2-4, with 9 nucleotides matching TRBD2. This CDR3 has 14 amino acids. The germline V gene encodes CDR1 SGHRS and CDR2 YFSETQ. V lost 4 bases to trimming and J lost 6 bases; unmatched junction nucleotides: 5. The CDR3: CASSPGLAGNIQYF. DNA for the CDR3: TGCGCCAGCAGCCCGGGACTAGCTGGAAACATTCAGTACTTC.

This clonotype was seen repeatedly, ten times or more. The V and J genes are TRBV5-5 and TRBJ1-2; 7 positions match TRBD1. V dropped 9 bases and J dropped 8; count of bases not matched to a gene: 13. The CDR3 has 13 amino acids. Germline-derived CDR1 and CDR2 are SGHKS and YYEKEE (reference sequence). The CDR3 loop is CATGSPDRVGYTF. Here the CDR3 DNA reads TGTGCCACCGGCTCTCCCGACAGGGTGGGCTACACCTTC.

Ten or more counts support this clonotype. This chain connects TRBV29-1 to TRBJ2-1; D is possibly TRBD2 (5 bases). Germline-derived CDR1 and CDR2 are SQVTM and ANQGSEA. V was pared by 2 bases and J by 6 bases, with 8 bases between. The CDR3 contains 12 residues. CDR3 bases: TGCAGCGTTGAAATAGGGAGCAATGAGCAGTTCTTC. Residues: CSVEIGSNEQFF.

The gene calls are TRBV5-1 and TRBJ2-5; D tentatively fits TRBD1 or TRBD2 (6 bases each). The CDR3 consists of 15 residues. The ends were cut back, 4 bases at V and 1 base at J, with 14 bases in the middle. Per germline, CDR1 SGHRS and CDR2 YFSETQ. The CDR3 DNA reads TGCGCCAGCAGCCCCCCGGGGGCTATCCAAGAGACCCAGTACTTC. It codes for CASSPPGAIQETQYF.

The sample holds a few counts of this clonotype. The chain uses TRBV12-3 or TRBV12-4 and TRBJ1-1; D not certain. The V gene lost 6 bases and the J gene lost 0 bases, with 2 bases spanning the gap. This CDR3 has 11 amino acids. Written as DNA, the CDR3 is TGTGCCAGCAGGCTGAACACTGAAGCTTTCTTT. Amino acid sequence: CASRLNTEAFF.

This clonotype turned up a few times. The chain is built from TRBV4-2 and TRBJ2-2, with D perhaps TRBD1 or TRBD2 (6 bases each). The CDR3 totals 14 residues. CDR1 is LGHNA, CDR2 YNFKEQ, per germline. Trimming took 1 base from V and 6 from J, leaving 9 bases between them. CDR3 in DNA: TGTGCCAGCAGCCAAGCCGGGGGCGCCGGGGAGCTGTTTTTT. It translates to CASSQAGGAGELFF.

This clonotype showed up many times. The chain uses TRBV12-3 or TRBV12-4 and TRBJ2-7, with 8 bases identical to TRBD2. The CDR3 has 13 residues. V lost 3 bases and J lost 6; bases outside the gene matches: 4. CDR3 sequence: CASSFKRGGEQYF. The DNA of the CDR3 is TGTGCCAGCAGTTTTAAACGGGGGGGCGAGCAGTACTTC.

In this sample, this clonotype turned up many times. This chain connects TRBV4-2 to TRBJ1-1, with 10 bases that match TRBD1. The CDR3 is 16 residues long. Per the germline V gene, CDR1 is LGHNA and CDR2 is YNFKEQ. V gave up 1 base and J gave up 3 bases; unmatched junction bases: 5. The CDR3 reads CASSQGDRGRYTEAFF. DNA of the CDR3: TGTGCCAGCAGCCAAGGGGACAGGGGAAGGTACACTGAAGCTTTCTTT.

This clonotype was counted a few times. The rearrangement joins TRBV9 to TRBJ2-5, with 10 bases lining up with TRBD2. Germline values: CDR1 SGDLS, CDR2 YYNGEE. J gave up 5 bases and V 4 bases, and 11 bases lay outside the gene matches. The CDR3 loop spans 16 amino acids. The CDR3 region is CASSPSGRVYGETQYF. CDR3 coding DNA: TGTGCCAGCAGCCCTAGCGGGAGAGTATACGGGGAGACCCAGTACTTC. Using reference TRBV9 and TRBJ2-5 for the parts outside the CDR3, the full variable domain is DSGVTQTPKHLITATGQRVTLRCSPRSGDLSVYWYQQSLDQGLQFLIQYYNGEERAKGNILERFSAQQFPDLHSELNLSSLELGDSALYFCASSPSGRVYGETQYFGPGTRLLVL.

This clonotype was picked up a small number of times. The chain employs TRBV7-9 and TRBJ2-2; the D is unclear. V gave up 6 bases and J gave up 5 bases, with 7 bases separating them. Germline CDR1 and CDR2: SEHNR and FQNEAQ (reference sequence). The CDR3 has 12 residues. CDR3 DNA sequence: TGTGCCAGCAGACGGGTTACCGGGGAGCTGTTTTTT. It translates to CASRRVTGELFF.

This clonotype was counted between two and nine times. V is TRBV4-1 and J is TRBJ2-1; no clear D. The germline V and J ends were trimmed by 2 bases and 4 bases, with 18 bases remaining between them. The CDR3 totals 17 residues. Germline loops: CDR1 MGHRA, CDR2 YSYEKL. The CDR3 DNA reads TGCGCCAGCAGCCAATTCGCTCAGGCGGCCTTATACAATGAGCAGTTCTTC. This gives the protein CASSQFAQAALYNEQFF.

This clonotype was counted ten times or more. The chain combines TRBV6-6 with TRBJ1-2; no reliable D call. The CDR3 covers 12 residues. CDR1 is MNHNY, CDR2 SVGAGI, per germline (reference sequence). The germline V and J ends were trimmed by 6 bases and 7 bases, with 12 bases remaining between them. The CDR3 region is CASSLRESGYTF. CDR3 DNA: TGTGCCAGCAGCCTACGCGAGTCTGGCTACACCTTC.

The chain uses TRBV15 and TRBJ1-1; D call uncertain. This CDR3 contains 13 residues. V was pared by 2 bases and J by 1 base, with 5 bases between. The germline V gene encodes CDR1 LNHNV and CDR2 YYDKDF (reference sequence). The CDR3 is CATSRQTNTEAFF. The CDR3, as DNA: TGTGCCACCAGCAGACAGACGAACACTGAAGCTTTCTTT.